Each of the 6 T cell receptor beta chains below was sequenced from the same sample in a study of CD8 T cells in Susac syndrome. The authors reverse transcribed roughly 0.45 to 1 ug RNA with random hexamers. TCRdb ran MiXCR on the immunoSEQ multiplex PCR reads and lists one entry per CDR3 protein. The sample has more than 200,000 distinct CDR3 sequences; less than 95% are singletons. Sequenced: CD4+ T cells from PBMCs. The receptors were gathered from a human donor with Susac syndrome.

The chain combines TRBV4-1 with TRBJ1-5; D gene uncertain. V dropped 0 bases and J dropped 2 bases, with 11 bases sitting between them. CDR3 size: 16 residues. CDR1 MGHRA and CDR2 YSYEKL come from the germline V gene. The CDR3 sequence is CASSQDPPGGNQPQHF. The CDR3 DNA is TGCGCCAGCAGCCAAGACCCCCCGGGCGGCAATCAGCCCCAGCATTTT.

The rearrangement uses TRBV27 and TRBJ2-3, with TRBD2 matching 8 bases. V trimming: 2 bases; J trimming: 5 bases; junction bases outside the gene matches: 6. The germline V gene encodes CDR1 MNHEY and CDR2 SMNVEV (reference sequence). CDR3 length: 15 residues. CDR3 in DNA: TGTGCCAGCAGTTTAAGGCGGGGGGCGGGAGATACGCAGTATTTT. Amino acid sequence: CASSLRRGAGDTQYF.

In DNA form, the CDR3 reads TGCAGTGCTAGGTGGGGAGACCACTACGAGGAGCAGTACTTC. Protein: CSARWGDHYEEQYF. The chain joins TRBV20-1 to TRBJ2-7, with D possibly matching TRBD2 (5 bases). Germline V gene data show CDR1 as DFQATT and CDR2 as SNEGSKA (reference sequence). V was cut by 3 bases and J by 7 bases, with 19 bases left in between. This CDR3 spans 14 amino acids.

This chain links TRBV3-1 with TRBJ1-2; D unclear. The CDR3 is 15 residues long. Germline loops: CDR1 LGHDT, CDR2 YNNKEL (reference sequence). The ends were cut back, 4 bases at V and 2 bases at J, with 14 bases in the middle. The DNA for the CDR3 is TGTGCCAGCAGCCGAAGGGCCGATTCGAACTATGGCTACACCTTC. Translating gives CASSRRADSNYGYTF.

The chain combines TRBV2 with TRBJ2-1; possibly TRBD1 or TRBD2 for D (5 bases each). This CDR3 contains 17 residues. From germline, CDR1 is SNHLY and CDR2 FYNNEI. V lost 7 bases, J lost 2 bases, and 21 bases lay in between. The DNA for the CDR3 is TGTGCCAGCACTGCCGGGACCTGGTTAGGGCCCTACAATGAGCAGTTCTTC. Its protein product is CASTAGTWLGPYNEQFF.

The J gene is TRBJ1-5, the V gene TRBV20-1, with D possibly being TRBD1 (5 bases). Germline loops: CDR1 DFQATT, CDR2 SNEGSKA (reference sequence). Deletions cut 1 base from V and 2 bases from J, with 9 bases between. This CDR3 contains 14 residues. The CDR3 bases are TGCAGTGCTAGAGGGGGGTCCGGCAATCAGCCCCAGCATTTT. It codes for CSARGGSGNQPQHF.